This entry lists 10 T cell receptor beta chains sequenced from one sample in a study of cytomegalovirus exposure and HLA in healthy donors. Assay: immunoSEQ multiplex PCR; the TCRdb copy retains only in-frame clones and omits some. Altogether 68,000 or so clones are present, around 97% being singletons, with the ten largest covering over 2%. Material: PBMCs. The receptors were gathered from a man between 18 and 29 years old in good health and CMV-seronegative.

The CDR3 reads CASSYGAIQEKQYF. Written as DNA, the CDR3 is TGTGCCAGCAGTTACGGGGCGATTCAGGAGAAGCAGTACTTC. The chain combines TRBV6-6 with TRBJ2-5; perhaps TRBD1 as D (5 bases). CDR3 length: 14 residues. Per the germline V gene, CDR1 is MNHNY and CDR2 is SVGAGI (reference sequence). Trimming removed 2 bases at V and 11 bases at J, with 18 bases between.

This clone was observed a single time. This chain links TRBV6-5 with TRBJ1-5; a weak D match, TRBD1 (6 bases). V was clipped by 4 bases and J by 2 bases, with 15 bases between them. Looked up from germline, CDR1 is MNHEY and CDR2 is SVGAGI. CDR3 length: 16 amino acids. CDR3 sequence (DNA): TGTGCCAGCAGTTCCTCGGGGGGGCTGGGCAATCAGCCCCAGCATTTT. Translation: CASSSSGGLGNQPQHF.

The J gene is TRBJ2-5, the V gene TRBV9, with unresolved D. The CDR3 covers 14 residues. Germline loops: CDR1 SGDLS, CDR2 YYNGEE. Trimming pared 0 bases from V and 2 bases from J, leaving 8 bases between. CDR3 in DNA: TGTGCCAGCAGCGTAGGAAAGGAGCAAGAGACCCAGTACTTC. It specifies CASSVGKEQETQYF.

In DNA form, the CDR3 reads TGTGCCAGCAGCCCTAGGGGGAACAGCGCCAACTATGGCTACACCTTC. This encodes CASSPRGNSANYGYTF. The rearrangement links TRBV27 to TRBJ1-2, with D possibly being TRBD1 (6 bases). The V end lost 6 bases, the J end lost 2 bases, and 19 bases lay between the germline ends. Germline lookup yields CDR1 MNHEY and CDR2 SMNVEV (reference sequence). The CDR3 contains 16 residues.

The chain recombines TRBV29-1 with TRBJ2-6, with 7 bases aligning to TRBD2. Losses at the gene ends were 7 bases for V and 4 bases for J; bases not matched to a gene: 7. Per the germline V gene, CDR1 is SQVTM and CDR2 is ANQGSEA. This CDR3 is 14 amino acids long. This CDR3 reads CSAMGLTGANVLTF. CDR3 DNA: TGCAGCGCGATGGGACTAACGGGGGCCAACGTCCTGACTTTC.

DNA of the CDR3: TGTGCCAGCAGCTTATCCAGGATTAGGTCTGGAAACACCATATATTTT. This codes for CASSLSRIRSGNTIYF. V is TRBV7-8 and J is TRBJ1-3; D not resolved. CDR3 length: 16 amino acids. V was shortened by 2 bases and J by 1 base, with 12 bases between the two germline ends. The germline gives CDR1 SGHVS, CDR2 FQNEAQ.

This chain connects TRBV18 to TRBJ1-4, with TRBD1 matching 9 bases. CDR3 length: 14 residues. With 4 bases clipped from V and 8 bases from J, the junction kept 5 bases outside the gene matches. Germline V lookup: CDR1 KGHSH, CDR2 LQKENI. CDR3 bases: TGTGCCAGCTCACGGGACAGGGCGAGGGAAAAACTGTTTTTT. Amino acids: CASSRDRAREKLFF.

The rearrangement joins TRBV19 to TRBJ2-1; possibly TRBD1 for D (7 bases). V was cut by 6 bases and J by 9 bases, with 27 bases left in between. The CDR3 runs to 17 residues. Germline-derived CDR1 and CDR2 are LNHDA and SQIVND (reference sequence). Written as DNA, the CDR3 is TGTGCCAGTAGCAACCCCAGGGGGGCCCGAAAGTTGGGTGAGCAGTTCTTC. Its translation: CASSNPRGARKLGEQFF.

This chain's CDR3 is CASSQAGQGYGYTF. In nucleotides, the CDR3 is TGTGCCAGCAGCCAGGCAGGGCAGGGCTATGGCTACACCTTC. The V call is TRBV7-9, the J call TRBJ1-2; D possibly corresponds to TRBD1 (5 bases). The germline CDR1 and CDR2 sequences are SEHNR and FQNEAQ (reference sequence). This CDR3 has 14 residues. V was pared by 5 bases and J by 4 bases, with 14 bases between.

This rearrangement joins TRBV7-9 to TRBJ1-2; 8 bases map to TRBD1. CDR3 length: 15 amino acids. The V gene end was trimmed by 4 bases and the J gene end by 4 bases; junction bases not matched to a gene: 8. CDR1 and CDR2 from the germline V gene are SEHNR and FQNEAQ (reference sequence). CDR3 in amino acids: CASSYVDRGVYGYTF. The CDR3 region has the DNA TGTGCCAGCAGCTACGTCGACAGGGGCGTCTATGGCTACACCTTC. Supplemented by reference TRBV7-9 and TRBJ1-2, the full variable domain reads DTGVSQNPRHKITKRGQNVTFRCDPISEHNRLYWYRQTLGQGPEFLTYFQNEAQLEKSRLLSDRFSAERPKGSFSTLEIQRTEQGDSAMYLCASSYVDRGVYGYTFGSGTRLTVV.